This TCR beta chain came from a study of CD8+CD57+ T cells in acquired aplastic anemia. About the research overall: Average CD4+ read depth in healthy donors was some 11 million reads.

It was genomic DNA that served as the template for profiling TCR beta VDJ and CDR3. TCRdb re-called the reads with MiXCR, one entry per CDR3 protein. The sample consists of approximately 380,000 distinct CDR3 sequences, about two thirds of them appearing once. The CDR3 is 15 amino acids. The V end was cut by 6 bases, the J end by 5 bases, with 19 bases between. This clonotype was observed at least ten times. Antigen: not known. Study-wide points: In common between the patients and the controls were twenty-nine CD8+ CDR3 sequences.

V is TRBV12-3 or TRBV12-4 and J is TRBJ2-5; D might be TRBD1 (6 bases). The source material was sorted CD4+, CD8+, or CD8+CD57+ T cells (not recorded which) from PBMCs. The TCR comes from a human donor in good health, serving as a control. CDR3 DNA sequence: TGTGCCAGCAGCCCTCGACAGGTCCTTTGGGAGACCCAGTACTTC. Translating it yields CASSPRQVLWETQYF.